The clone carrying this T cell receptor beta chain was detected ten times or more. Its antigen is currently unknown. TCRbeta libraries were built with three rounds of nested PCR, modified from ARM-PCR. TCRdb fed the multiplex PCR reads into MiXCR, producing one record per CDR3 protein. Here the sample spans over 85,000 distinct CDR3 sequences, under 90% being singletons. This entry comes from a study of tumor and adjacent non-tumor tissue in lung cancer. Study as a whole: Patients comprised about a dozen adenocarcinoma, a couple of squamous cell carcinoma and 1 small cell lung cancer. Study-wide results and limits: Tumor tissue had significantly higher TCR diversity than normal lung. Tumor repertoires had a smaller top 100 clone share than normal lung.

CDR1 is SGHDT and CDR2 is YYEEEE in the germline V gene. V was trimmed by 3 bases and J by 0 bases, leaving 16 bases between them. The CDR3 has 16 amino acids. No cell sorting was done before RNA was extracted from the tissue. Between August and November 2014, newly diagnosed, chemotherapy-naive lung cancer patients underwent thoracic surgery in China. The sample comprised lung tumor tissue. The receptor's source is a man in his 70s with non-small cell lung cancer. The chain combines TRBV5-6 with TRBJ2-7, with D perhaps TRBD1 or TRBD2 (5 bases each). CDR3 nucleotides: TGTGCCAGCAGCTCCGCCCCGGGACGGGGCTCCTACGAGCAGTACTTC. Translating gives CASSSAPGRGSYEQYF.